This TCR beta chain was recovered during a study of cytomegalovirus exposure and HLA in healthy donors. Study overall: Both the 95 to 150 validation repertoires and the 500 to 700 first-cohort repertoires used the same platform, as reported by a later analysis. Overall study results and limits: Associated with cytomegalovirus, according to the listing, were 164 TCR beta chains. That first-cohort TCR clusters tended to co-occur in the 95 to 150 validation repertoires was found in a later analysis. A few CMV-associated chains were confirmed in vitro to be specific for CMV antigens.

The length of the CDR3 is 16 residues. Germline assignment: CDR1 KGHSH and CDR2 LQKENI. Trimming at V came to 5 bases and at J to 4 bases, leaving 9 bases not matched to a gene. The table came from immunoSEQ multiplex PCR; TCRdb's copy has only in-frame clones and leaves some out. The sample consists of around 160,000 clones, 84% of them appearing once. Comments on this clone: Antigen: not known.

This TCR derives from a man aged 25 to 40 in good health and CMV-seropositive. The V and J genes are TRBV18 and TRBJ2-2; the match to TRBD1 covers 8 bases. The source material was PBMCs. The chain's CDR3 is CASSVPGQAFTGELFF. DNA of the CDR3: TGTGCCAGCTCAGTTCCGGGACAGGCGTTCACCGGGGAGCTGTTTTTT.